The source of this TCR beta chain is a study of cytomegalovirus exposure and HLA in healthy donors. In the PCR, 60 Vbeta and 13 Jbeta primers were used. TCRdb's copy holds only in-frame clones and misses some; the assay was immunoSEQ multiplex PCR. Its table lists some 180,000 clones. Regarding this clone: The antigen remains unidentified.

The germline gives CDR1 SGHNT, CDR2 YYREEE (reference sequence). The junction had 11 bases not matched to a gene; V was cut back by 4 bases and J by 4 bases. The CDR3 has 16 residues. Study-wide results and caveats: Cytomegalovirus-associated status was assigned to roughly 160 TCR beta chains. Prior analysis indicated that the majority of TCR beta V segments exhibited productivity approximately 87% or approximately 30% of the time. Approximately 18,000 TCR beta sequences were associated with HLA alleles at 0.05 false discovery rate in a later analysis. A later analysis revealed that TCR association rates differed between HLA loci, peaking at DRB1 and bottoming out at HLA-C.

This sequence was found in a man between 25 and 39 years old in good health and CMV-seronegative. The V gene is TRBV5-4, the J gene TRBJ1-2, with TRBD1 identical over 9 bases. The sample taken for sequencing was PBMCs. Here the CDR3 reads CASSQEGTGITYGYTF. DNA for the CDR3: TGTGCCAGCAGCCAAGAAGGGACAGGGATCACCTATGGCTACACCTTC.